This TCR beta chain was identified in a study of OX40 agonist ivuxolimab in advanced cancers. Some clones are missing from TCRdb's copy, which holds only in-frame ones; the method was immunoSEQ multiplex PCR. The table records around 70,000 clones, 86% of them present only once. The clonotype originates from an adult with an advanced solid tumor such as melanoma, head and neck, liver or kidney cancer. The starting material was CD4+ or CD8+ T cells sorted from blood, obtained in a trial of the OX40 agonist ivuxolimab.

CDR3 nucleotide sequence: TGCGCCAGCAGCTTGGGAGGGGTTACATCCGGTACGCAGTATTTT. It yields the protein CASSLGGVTSGTQYF. The rearrangement links TRBV5-1 to TRBJ2-3; D tentatively fits TRBD1 or TRBD2 (5 bases each). The germline V and J ends were trimmed by 0 bases and 8 bases, with 16 bases remaining between them. This CDR3 is 15 amino acids long. The V gene's germline CDR1 is SGHRS and CDR2 YFSETQ.